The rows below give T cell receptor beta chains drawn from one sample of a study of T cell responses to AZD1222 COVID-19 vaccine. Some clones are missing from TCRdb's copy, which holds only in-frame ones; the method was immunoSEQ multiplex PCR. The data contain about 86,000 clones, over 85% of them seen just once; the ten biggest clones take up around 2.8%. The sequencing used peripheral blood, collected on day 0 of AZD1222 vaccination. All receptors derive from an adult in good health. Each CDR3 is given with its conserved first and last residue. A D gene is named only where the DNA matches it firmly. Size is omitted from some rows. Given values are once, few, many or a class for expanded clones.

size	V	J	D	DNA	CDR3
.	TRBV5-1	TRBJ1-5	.	TGCGCCAGCAGCTTGACGGGAGCCAGCAATCAGCCCCAGCATTTT	CASSLTGASNQPQHF
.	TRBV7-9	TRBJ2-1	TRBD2	TGTGCCAGCAGCTTTAAGACTAGCGGGGGGGCTGAGCAGTTCTTC	CASSFKTSGGAEQFF
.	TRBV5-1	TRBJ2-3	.	TGCGCCAGCAGCTTAGTCCCCGCAGATACGCAGTATTTT	CASSLVPADTQYF
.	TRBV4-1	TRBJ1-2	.	TGCGCCAGCAGCCAACCCGGACGTGGCCTGAGTAACTATGGCTACACCTTC	CASSQPGRGLSNYGYTF
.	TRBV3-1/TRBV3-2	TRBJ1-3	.	TGTGCCAGCGGTAGACAGAGGGCCTCTGGAAACACCATATATTTT	CASGRQRASGNTIYF
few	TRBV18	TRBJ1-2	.	TGTGCCAGCTCACCGGACCCAGCGGGCTACACCTTC	CASSPDPAGYTF
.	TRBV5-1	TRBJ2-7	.	TGCGCCAGCAGCAAACGGGGATACGAGCAGTACTTC	CASSKRGYEQYF
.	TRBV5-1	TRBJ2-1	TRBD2	TGCGCCAGCAGCTTGGGTGCTAGCGGTTACAATGAGCAGTTCTTC	CASSLGASGYNEQFF
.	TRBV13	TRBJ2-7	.	TGTGCCTCCAGCTTCGGGGCACAGAGCTACGAGCAGTACTTC	CASSFGAQSYEQYF
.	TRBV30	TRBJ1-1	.	TGTGCCTGGAGGGGAGAGATGAACACTGAAGCTTTCTTT	CAWRGEMNTEAFF
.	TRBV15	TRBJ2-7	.	TGTGCCACCAGCAGAGATAGGGTATCCTACGAGCAGTACTTC	CATSRDRVSYEQYF
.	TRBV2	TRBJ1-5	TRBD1	TGTGCCAGCACTGTACAGGGGAGCAATCAGCCCCAGCATTTT	CASTVQGSNQPQHF
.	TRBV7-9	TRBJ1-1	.	TGTGCCAGCAGCTTACGGGGAGCGAACACTGAAGCTTTCTTT	CASSLRGANTEAFF
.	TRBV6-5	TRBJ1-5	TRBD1	TGTGCCAGCAGTCCCGGGACAGGACGACATCAGCCCCAGCATTTT	CASSPGTGRHQPQHF
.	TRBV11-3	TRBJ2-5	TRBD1	TGTGCCAGCGTCTGGCGCAACAGCAACAAAGGGACAGGGGCCCGAATCCAGTACTTC	CASVWRNSNKGTGARIQYF
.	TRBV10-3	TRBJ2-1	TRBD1	TGTGCCATCAGTGAGTCGACAGGGGGCGCGGATGAGCAGTTCTTC	CAISESTGGADEQFF
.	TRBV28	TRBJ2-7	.	TGTGCCAGCAGAACGAGTAGCTTTTACGAGCAGTACTTC	CASRTSSFYEQYF
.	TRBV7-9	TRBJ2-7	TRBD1	TGTGCCAGCAGCTTGGTCCCGGGACAGGTTTACGAGCAGTACTTC	CASSLVPGQVYEQYF
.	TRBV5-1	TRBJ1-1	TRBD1	TGCGCCAGCAGCTTGACGAAGGGAGGACAGGGTATTCACACTGAAGCTTTCTTT	CASSLTKGGQGIHTEAFF
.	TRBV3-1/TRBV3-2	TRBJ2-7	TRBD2	TGTGCCAGCAGCCCGCAAGCGGGAGGGCCTTACGAGCAGTACTTC	CASSPQAGGPYEQYF
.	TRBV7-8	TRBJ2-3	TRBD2	TGTGCCAGCAGCTTAGCGCAGGTAGCGGGGGCGGATACGCAGTATTTT	CASSLAQVAGADTQYF
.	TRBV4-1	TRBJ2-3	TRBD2	TGCGCCAGCAGCCAAGTGGGACTAGCGGATAGCACAGATACGCAGTATTTT	CASSQVGLADSTDTQYF
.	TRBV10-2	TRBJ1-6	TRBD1	TGCGCCAGCAGAAACCGGGACAGTAAAAATTCACCCCTCCACTTT	CASRNRDSKNSPLHF
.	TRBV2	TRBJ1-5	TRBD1	TGTGCCAGCAGTGAATGGAGACAGGGGGCAGGGCAGCCCCAGCATTTT	CASSEWRQGAGQPQHF
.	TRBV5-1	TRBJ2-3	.	TGCGCCAGCAGCCGCGCAGGGGATAGTACAGATACGCAGTATTTT	CASSRAGDSTDTQYF
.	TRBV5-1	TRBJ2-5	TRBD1	TGCGCCAGCAGGGTCATGGACAGGGTTTACCAAGAGACCCAGTACTTC	CASRVMDRVYQETQYF
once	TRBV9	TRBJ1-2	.	TGTGCCAGCAGCGTAGGGACAGCGAACTATGGCTACACCTTC	CASSVGTANYGYTF
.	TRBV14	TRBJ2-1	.	TGTGCCAGCAGCCAAGCCATAGATCTCCACAATGAGCAGTTCTTC	CASSQAIDLHNEQFF
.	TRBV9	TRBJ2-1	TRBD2	TGTGCCAGCAGCGCCGGCGCGGGGGGGCATAACAATGAGCAGTTCTTC	CASSAGAGGHNNEQFF
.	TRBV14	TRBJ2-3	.	TGTGCCAGCAAGGGGGGCCTGAGCACAGATACGCAGTATTTT	CASKGGLSTDTQYF
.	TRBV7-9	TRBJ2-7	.	TGTGCCAGCAGCTTGGACGCCACCTACGAGCAGTACTTC	CASSLDATYEQYF
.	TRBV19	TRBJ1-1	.	TGTGCCAGTAGTATGGATTCAGGGGACACTGAAGCTTTCTTT	CASSMDSGDTEAFF
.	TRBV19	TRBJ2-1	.	TGTGCCAGCGGGGGAGTTCTCGGCAATGAGCAGTTCTTC	CASGGVLGNEQFF
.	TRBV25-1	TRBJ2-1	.	TGTGCCAGCAGTGTTCGGATAGAGCAGTTCTTC	CASSVRIEQFF
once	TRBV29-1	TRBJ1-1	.	TGCAGCGTTAGCGGGTTGTTCTACACTGAAGCTTTCTTT	CSVSGLFYTEAFF
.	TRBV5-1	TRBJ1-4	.	TGCGCCAGCAGCTTGGTGGCAGGGACTGAAAAACTGTTTTTT	CASSLVAGTEKLFF
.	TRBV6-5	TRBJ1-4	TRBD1	TGTGCCAGCAGTTACGGGGACAGGGCTGAAAAACTGTTTTTT	CASSYGDRAEKLFF
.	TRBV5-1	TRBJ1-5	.	TGCGCCAGCAGCTTGGGGAGGGATCAGCCCCAGCATTTT	CASSLGRDQPQHF
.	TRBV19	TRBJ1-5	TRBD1	TGTGCCAGTACCTTCCAGGGGGGCAATCAGCCCCAGCATTTT	CASTFQGGNQPQHF
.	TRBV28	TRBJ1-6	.	TGTGCCAGCAGTTCGGGCCGGGGTAATTCACCCCTCCACTTT	CASSSGRGNSPLHF
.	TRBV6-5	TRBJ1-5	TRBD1	TGTGCCGGACAGGGGGCGGGCAATCAGCCCCAGCATTTT	CAGQGAGNQPQHF